The 22 T cell receptor beta chains presented below share a single source sample, sequenced in a study of OX40 agonist ivuxolimab in advanced cancers. Sequenced by immunoSEQ multiplex PCR; TCRdb stores in-frame clones only, minus some. The sample yields over 150,000 clones, 85% to 95% seen once. The sample was CD4+ or CD8+ T cells sorted from blood, taken in a trial of the OX40 agonist ivuxolimab. The receptors were gathered from an adult with an advanced solid tumor such as melanoma, head and neck, liver or kidney cancer.

The chain links TRBV30 to TRBJ1-1; 7 nucleotides line up with TRBD1. Looked up from germline, CDR1 is GTSNPN and CDR2 is SVGIG (reference sequence). V dropped 5 bases and J dropped 6; count of bases not matched to a gene: 6. The CDR3 has 12 residues. The CDR3 nucleotides are TGTGCCTGGGCCGGGACAGCCTCTGAAGCTTTCTTT. Translating it yields CAWAGTASEAFF.

This clone was detected only a few times. V is TRBV14 and J is TRBJ1-1; the match to TRBD1 covers 8 bases. CDR3 length: 20 residues. J gave up 2 bases and V 6 bases, and 23 bases lay outside the gene matches. In germline, CDR1 is SGHDN, CDR2 FVKESK. CDR3 sequence (DNA): TGTGCCAGCAGTCCTAGGGGGACAGGTCGTTCTCCCAAAGCTAACACTGAAGCTTTCTTT. Its translation: CASSPRGTGRSPKANTEAFF.

The chain employs TRBV11-2 and TRBJ1-1, with TRBD1 matching 10 bases. The CDR3 is 17 residues long. V lost 5 bases, J lost 4 bases, and 13 bases stayed unmatched. Germline V gene lookup returns CDR1 SGHAT and CDR2 FQNNGV. CDR3 region: CASSQTKRDRGGTEAFF. The CDR3 DNA reads TGTGCCAGCAGCCAAACAAAACGGGACAGGGGCGGCACTGAAGCTTTCTTT.

The DNA of the CDR3 is TGTGCCAGCAGGCTGGACACCGGGGCCAACGTCCTGACTTTC. Translation gives CASRLDTGANVLTF. V usage is TRBV6-5 and J usage is TRBJ2-6, with D perhaps TRBD1 (5 bases). CDR3 length: 14 amino acids. CDR1 is MNHEY and CDR2 is SVGAGI in the germline V gene. Trimming left V 6 bases short and J 4 bases short, with 10 bases between.

The rearrangement links TRBV5-4 to TRBJ2-2, with D perhaps TRBD1 or TRBD2 (5 bases each). Germline CDR1 and CDR2: SGHNT and YYREEE (reference sequence). V lost 4 bases and J lost 6, with 10 bases in between. The CDR3 spans 13 residues. For the CDR3, the DNA is TGTGCCAGCAGCCCTCGGGGACCCGGGGAGCTGTTTTTT. Translating gives CASSPRGPGELFF.

The V and J genes are TRBV19 and TRBJ2-2, with 8 bases aligning to TRBD2. The germline V gene encodes CDR1 LNHDA and CDR2 SQIVND (reference sequence). V was clipped by 2 bases and J by 7 bases; unmatched bases: 18. CDR3 length equals 19 residues. The CDR3 DNA reads TGTGCCAGTAGTATAATAGCCCTGTCAGCGGGGGATTTCTTCGGGGAGCTGTTTTTT. Its protein product is CASSIIALSAGDFFGELFF. The complete variable domain, with remaining parts taken from reference TRBV19 and TRBJ2-2, reads DGGITQSPKYLFRKEGQNVTLSCEQNLNHDAMYWYRQDPGQGLRLIYYSQIVNDFQKGDIAEGYSVSREKKESFPLTVTSAQKNPTAFYLCASSIIALSAGDFFGELFFGEGSRLTVL.

This clone was found once. This chain connects TRBV7-8 to TRBJ2-7; maybe TRBD2 (6 bases). The germline V gene has CDR1 SGHVS and CDR2 FQNEAQ. The CDR3 runs to 14 residues. V gave up 5 bases and J gave up 3 bases, with 14 bases separating them. The CDR3 is CASSLRGGNYEQYF. The DNA of the CDR3 is TGTGCCAGCAGCCTTCGTGGGGGGAACTACGAGCAGTACTTC.

The rearrangement uses TRBV7-9 and TRBJ2-6; a weak D match, TRBD2 (7 bases). Trimming shortened V by 5 bases and J by 1 base, and 9 bases separated the two germline ends. The CDR3 loop spans 15 amino acids. Germline loops: CDR1 SEHNR, CDR2 FQNEAQ (reference sequence). This CDR3 reads CASSAGASGANVLTF. The CDR3 DNA follows: TGTGCCAGCAGCGCGGGGGCTTCTGGGGCCAACGTCCTGACTTTC.

A remark on this clone: Additional DNA sequences in this sample encode the identical CDR3. The chain carries TRBV27 and TRBJ1-6; TRBD1 is a possible D gene (5 bases). This CDR3 region has 15 residues. The ends were cut back, 3 bases at V and 1 base at J, with 7 bases in the middle. Per germline, CDR1 MNHEY and CDR2 SMNVEV (reference sequence). The CDR3 sequence: CASSFEGSYNSPLHF. As DNA, the CDR3 is TGTGCCAGCAGTTTCGAGGGGTCCTATAATTCACCCCTCCACTTT.

The chain employs TRBV6-5 and TRBJ1-1, with D hard to call. The ends were cut back, 6 bases at V and 0 bases at J, with 8 bases in the middle. CDR1 and CDR2 from the germline V gene are MNHEY and SVGAGI. CDR3 length: 13 amino acids. CDR3 loop: CASSPHLNTEAFF. In DNA, the CDR3 is TGTGCCAGCAGCCCCCATTTGAACACTGAAGCTTTCTTT.

This clone was observed a handful of times. This chain connects TRBV7-2 to TRBJ1-2; 9 bases match TRBD1. In germline, CDR1 is SGHTA, CDR2 FQGNSA. Unmatched junction bases numbered 12, after V lost 2 bases and J lost 5 bases. The CDR3 runs 17 residues. The CDR3 DNA sequence: TGTGCCAGCAGCTTAAAGTCGCCGACAGGGGGAAGTTATGGCTACACCTTC. Translating gives CASSLKSPTGGSYGYTF. Variable domain in full (rest from reference TRBV7-2 and TRBJ1-2): GAGVSQSPSNKVTEKGKDVELRCDPISGHTALYWYRQSLGQGLEFLIYFQGNSAPDKSGLPSDRFSAERTGGSVSTLTIQRTQQEDSAVYLCASSLKSPTGGSYGYTFGSGTRLTVV.

CDR3 sequence (DNA): TGTGCCAGCAGCTTTTTCAGGGGAAAAGTGGATCAGCCCCAGCATTTT. Translated, it gives CASSFFRGKVDQPQHF. The rearrangement links TRBV5-8 to TRBJ1-5; maybe TRBD1 (6 bases). Germline V gives CDR1 SGHTS, CDR2 YDEGEE. The CDR3 runs to 16 residues. V shed 2 bases and J shed 5 bases, with 17 bases lying between them. The variable domain in full, completed from reference TRBV5-8 and TRBJ1-5, reads EAGVTQSPTHLIKTRGQQATLRCSPISGHTSVYWYQQALGLGLQFLLWYDEGEERNRGNFPPRFSGRQFPNYSSELNVNALELEDSALYLCASSFFRGKVDQPQHFGDGTRLSIL.

The CDR3 reads CASSSSDRGLLFSGANVLTF. CDR3 DNA: TGTGCCAGCAGTTCCTCCGACAGGGGACTCCTCTTTTCTGGGGCCAACGTCCTGACTTTC. This chain connects TRBV28 to TRBJ2-6; TRBD1 matches 8 bases. Germline trimming cut 4 bases from V and 1 base from J; bases unmatched to any gene: 15. CDR1 and CDR2 (germline): MDHEN, SYDVKM. This CDR3 is 20 amino acids long.

The CDR3 spells CASSPRGGASTDTQYF. The CDR3 coding sequence is TGTGCCAGCTCACCTCGGGGGGGGGCCAGCACAGATACGCAGTATTTT. The chain is built from TRBV18 and TRBJ2-3, with TRBD2 matching 8 bases. After removal of 3 bases from V and 0 bases from J, the junction contained 5 bases not matched to a gene. Germline CDR1 KGHSH, CDR2 LQKENI. This CDR3 has 16 amino acids.

J is TRBJ1-1 and V is TRBV7-2, with D possibly matching TRBD1 (5 bases). Germline V CDR1 and CDR2: SGHTA, FQGNSA. The germline V and J ends were trimmed by 5 bases and 4 bases, with 11 bases remaining between them. CDR3 length: 13 amino acids. CDR3 region: CASSPGRGTEAFF. The CDR3 DNA sequence: TGTGCCAGCAGCCCGGGAAGGGGCACTGAAGCTTTCTTT.

This sequence joins TRBV7-2 and TRBJ1-4; D might be TRBD1 (5 bases). Germline V CDR1 and CDR2: SGHTA, FQGNSA. Trimming shortened V by 5 bases and J by 8 bases, and 18 bases separated the two germline ends. CDR3 size: 15 residues. The CDR3 coding sequence is TGTGCCAGCAGCGTGAGAAGGGGACGGGTAGAAAAACTGTTTTTT. This translates into CASSVRRGRVEKLFF.

V gene TRBV28 combines with J gene TRBJ2-7; TRBD1 aligns across 8 bases. The V segment lost 5 bases and the J segment 12 bases; nucleotides outside the gene matches: 6. The germline CDR1 and CDR2 sequences are MDHEN and SYDVKM. The CDR3 contains 11 residues. CDR3 nucleotides: TGTGCCAGCAGTGGGACAGGCGTTATGTACTTC. This codes for CASSGTGVMYF.

The chain is built from TRBV7-2 and TRBJ2-7, with D perhaps TRBD2 (6 bases). In germline, CDR1 is SGHTA, CDR2 FQGNSA. V was shortened by 5 bases and J by 2 bases, with 13 bases between the two germline ends. The CDR3 length is 14 residues. CDR3 DNA: TGTGCCAGCAGCCGAAGCGGGCCAGCCTACGAGCAGTACTTC. Its translation is CASSRSGPAYEQYF.

The chain links TRBV6-5 to TRBJ1-1; D is unclear. Germline V CDR1 and CDR2: MNHEY, SVGAGI. The CDR3 is 12 amino acids. Trimming took off 9 bases at V and 5 bases at J, with 13 bases between the two ends. CDR3 region: CASYGRATEAFF. In DNA, the CDR3 is TGTGCCAGTTACGGGCGAGCGACTGAAGCTTTCTTT.

Written as DNA, the CDR3 is TGTGCCAGTCTTGGGCAGGGCACAGATACGCAGTATTTT. It encodes CASLGQGTDTQYF. The chain carries TRBV19 and TRBJ2-3; D ambiguous. Per the germline V gene, CDR1 is LNHDA and CDR2 is SQIVND (reference sequence). The CDR3 covers 13 residues. The V end was cut by 8 bases, the J end by 1 base, with 10 bases between.

The chain joins TRBV4-3 to TRBJ1-2, with D possibly matching TRBD1 (6 bases). Germline V gives CDR1 LGHNA, CDR2 YSLEER. V was clipped by 0 bases and J by 4 bases, with 12 bases between them. The CDR3 totals 15 residues. This chain's CDR3 is CASSQDLDRVYGYTF. The CDR3, as DNA: TGCGCCAGCAGCCAAGATCTGGACAGAGTCTATGGCTACACCTTC.

The gene calls are TRBV2 and TRBJ1-5; D unresolved. The CDR3 is made up of 15 amino acids. Trimming took off 8 bases at V and 2 bases at J, with 16 bases between the two ends. Per the germline V gene, CDR1 is SNHLY and CDR2 is FYNNEI. The CDR3 region has the DNA TGTGCCAGCCGAAGCGAATCCCGGGGCAATCAGCCCCAGCATTTT. This codes for CASRSESRGNQPQHF.